This record concerns one T cell receptor (beta chain) sequence. TCRdb keeps only in-frame clones here, not all; method: immunoSEQ multiplex PCR. This table holds fewer than 130,000 clones, 75% to 90% found once. Germline CDR1 LNHDA, CDR2 SQIVND (reference sequence). Trimming removed 5 bases from V and 10 bases from J; junction bases left unmatched: 5. CDR3 length equals 13 residues. The source of the sample is a study of blood T cell repertoires in COVID-19. The wider study: The cDNA or gDNA used as material had been derived from T cells, B-cell-depleted T cells, or PBMCs.

The sequencing input was peripheral blood. The genes are TRBV19 and TRBJ1-4; 9 positions match TRBD1. The TCR sequence derives from a woman of 80 years or more with acute or convalescent COVID-19. This chain's CDR3 is CASSGDREGKLFF. CDR3 bases: TGTGCCAGTAGTGGGGACAGGGAGGGAAAACTGTTTTTT.